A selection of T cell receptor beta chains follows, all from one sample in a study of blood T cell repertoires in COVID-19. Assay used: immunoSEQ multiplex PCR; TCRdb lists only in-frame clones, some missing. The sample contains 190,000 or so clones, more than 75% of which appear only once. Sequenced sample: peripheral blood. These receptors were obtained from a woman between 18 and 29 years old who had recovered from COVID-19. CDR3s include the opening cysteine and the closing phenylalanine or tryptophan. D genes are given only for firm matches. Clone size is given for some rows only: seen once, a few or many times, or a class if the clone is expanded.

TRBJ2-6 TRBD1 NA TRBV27 TGTGCCAGCAGACAGGGGGCGGCTGGGGCCAACGTCCTGACTTTC CASRQGAAGANVLTF
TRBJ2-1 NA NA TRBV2 TGTGCCAGCAGTGGAATTAGCTCCTACAATGAGCAGTTCTTC CASSGISSYNEQFF
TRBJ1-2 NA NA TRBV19 TGTGCCAGTAGTATGAGAGCACGTGGCTACACCTTC CASSMRARGYTF
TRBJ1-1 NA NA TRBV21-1 TGTGCCACCAAAGGTCCCGAGGCAACTGAAGCTTTCTTT CATKGPEATEAFF
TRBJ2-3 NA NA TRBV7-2 TGTGCCAGCAGCATATCGGACAGGGAGGGAGATACGCAGTATTTT CASSISDREGDTQYF
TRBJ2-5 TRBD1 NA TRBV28 TGTGCCAGCAGTGCAGGGGGACAGGGTGGCGAGACCCAGTACTTC CASSAGGQGGETQYF
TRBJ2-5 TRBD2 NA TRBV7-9 TGTGCCAGCAGTCCTGGACTAGCGGGAGCAGAGACCCAGTACTTC CASSPGLAGAETQYF
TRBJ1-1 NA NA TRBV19 TGTGCCAGTAACATGGGGGGAGGCTCTGAAGCTTTCTTT CASNMGGGSEAFF
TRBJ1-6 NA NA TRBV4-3 TGCGCCAGCAGCCAAGATAACAGGGAAAATTCACCCCTCCACTTT CASSQDNRENSPLHF
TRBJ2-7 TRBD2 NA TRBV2 TGTGCCAGCAGAGTTGGCAGCGGGGGCACCCCGGTAGGCTTC CASRVGSGGTPVGF
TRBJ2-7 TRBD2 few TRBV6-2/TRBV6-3 TGTGCCAGCAGTTCGGGACTAGGCTACGAGCAGTACTTC CASSSGLGYEQYF
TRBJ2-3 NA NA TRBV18 TGTGCCAGCCTTAGCACAGATACGCAGTATTTT CASLSTDTQYF
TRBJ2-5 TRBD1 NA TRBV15 TGTGCCACCAGCAGAGTAGAGCTGACAGGGGACGAGACCCAGTACTTC CATSRVELTGDETQYF
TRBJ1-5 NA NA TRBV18 TGTGCCAGCTCACCCGGGGGACAGCCCCAGCATTTT CASSPGGQPQHF
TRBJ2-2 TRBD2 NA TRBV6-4 TGTGCCAGCAGTAAAAGCGGGGGGGACGACACCGGGGAGCTGTTTTTT CASSKSGGDDTGELFF
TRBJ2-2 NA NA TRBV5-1 TGCGCCAGCAGCTTGAAGCGTACCGGGGAGCTGTTTTTT CASSLKRTGELFF
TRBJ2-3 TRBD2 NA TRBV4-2 TGTGCCAGCAGCCAAGGGTCTAGCGGGTCTGATACGCAGTATTTT CASSQGSSGSDTQYF
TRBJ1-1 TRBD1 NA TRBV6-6 TGTGCCAGCGGAACCCAGGGGGGCACTGAAGCTTTCTTT CASGTQGGTEAFF
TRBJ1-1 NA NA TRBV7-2 TGTGCCAGCAGCTCCGACAGAGACACTGAAGCTTTCTTT CASSSDRDTEAFF
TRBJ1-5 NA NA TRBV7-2 TGTGCCAGTACTGAGGGCCCCAATCAGCCCCAGCATTTT CASTEGPNQPQHF
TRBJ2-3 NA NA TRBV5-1 TGCGCCAGCAGGCGGGAAGGAGGCACAGATACGCAGTATTTT CASRREGGTDTQYF
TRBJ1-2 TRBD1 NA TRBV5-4 TGTGCCAGCAGCTGGGGACAGGCCCGAGGCTACACCTTC CASSWGQARGYTF
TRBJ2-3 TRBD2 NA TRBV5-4 TGTGCCAGCAGCCACCAAGCGGGAGGGCCGTTAGATACGCAGTATTTT CASSHQAGGPLDTQYF
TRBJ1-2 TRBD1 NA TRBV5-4 TGTGCCAGCAGCTCTAGCCGGGACAGGGTTGGTGGCTACACCTTC CASSSSRDRVGGYTF
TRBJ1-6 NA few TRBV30 TGTGCCTGGAGCGGCCCCGGAGGGTCACCCCTCCACTTT CAWSGPGGSPLHF
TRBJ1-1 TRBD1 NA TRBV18 TGTGCCAGCTCACCAGGACAGGGAGGTGAAGCTTTCTTT CASSPGQGGEAFF
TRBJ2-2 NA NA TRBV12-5 TGTGCTAGTGGTACCCACAGGGGGGGAAACACCGGGGAGCTGTTTTTT CASGTHRGGNTGELFF
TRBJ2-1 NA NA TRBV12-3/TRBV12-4 TGTGCCAGCCTCGATTCACAGGGCAATGAGCAGTTCTTC CASLDSQGNEQFF
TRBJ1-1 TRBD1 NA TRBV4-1 TGCGCCAGCAGCCAAGGTTTACAGGGGGCTTTCTTT CASSQGLQGAFF
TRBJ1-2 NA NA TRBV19 TGTGCCAGTAGTATAGTGCGACTCTCAACCCAAGGCTACACCTTC CASSIVRLSTQGYTF